Each of the 19 T cell receptor beta chains below was sequenced from the same sample in a study of blood T cell repertoires in COVID-19. Here immunoSEQ multiplex PCR was the method, and the copy in TCRdb shows in-frame clones only, minus some. The table shows 240,000 or so clones, with more than 70% occurring only once. The sample was PBMCs or T cells enriched from blood (not recorded which). These receptors were obtained from a woman between 45 and 60 years old who had recovered from COVID-19.

The CDR3 sequence: CSVDSGGSYEQYF. The CDR3 DNA follows: TGCAGCGTTGATTCAGGGGGCAGCTACGAGCAGTACTTC. V usage is TRBV29-1 and J usage is TRBJ2-7, with 8 bases identical to TRBD1. This CDR3 is built from 13 residues. The V gene end was trimmed by 3 bases and the J gene end by 3 bases; junction bases not matched to a gene: 4. Germline values: CDR1 SQVTM, CDR2 ANQGSEA.

This clone was counted once. This chain joins TRBV9 and TRBJ2-1; the D gene is possibly TRBD1 (6 bases). The CDR3 contains 17 residues. V was shortened by 3 bases and J by 3 bases, with 19 bases between the two germline ends. Per the germline V gene, CDR1 is SGDLS and CDR2 is YYNGEE. The CDR3 loop reads CASSATYGTQGYNEQFF. The DNA of the CDR3 is TGTGCCAGCAGCGCTACTTACGGCACACAGGGCTACAATGAGCAGTTCTTC.

The rearrangement joins TRBV2 to TRBJ2-7; 10 bases fit TRBD2. In germline, CDR1 is SNHLY, CDR2 FYNNEI. Trimming took 7 bases from V and 3 from J; bases not matched to a gene: 9. This CDR3 has 15 residues. In DNA form, the CDR3 reads TGTGCCAGCACCCCAGCGGGGGGGTCACTCTACGAGCAGTACTTC. As protein: CASTPAGGSLYEQYF.

V usage is TRBV5-1 and J usage is TRBJ1-3; D may be TRBD1 (5 bases). Per the germline V gene, CDR1 is SGHRS and CDR2 is YFSETQ. The CDR3 is 15 residues long. V lost 4 bases and J 0 bases, leaving 11 bases between the germline ends. The CDR3 loop is CASSLDRFSGNTIYF. CDR3 sequence (DNA): TGCGCCAGCAGCCTAGACAGATTCTCTGGAAACACCATATATTTT.

The count of this clone is one. The rearrangement links TRBV5-6 to TRBJ2-3, with unresolved D. The CDR3 is made up of 14 amino acids. CDR1 is SGHDT, CDR2 YYEEEE, per germline. V lost 0 bases and J lost 6, with 11 bases in between. DNA for the CDR3: TGTGCCAGCAGCTTGGTCCATCCTCAGGATACGCAGTATTTT. It encodes CASSLVHPQDTQYF.

Details on this clone: The junction and the germline gene differ at one end; a read error may be behind it. This chain uses TRBV15 with TRBJ2-3, with a tentative D call TRBD1 (5 bases). The CDR3 runs to 12 residues. Per germline, CDR1 LNHNV and CDR2 YYDKDF (reference sequence). The DNA for the CDR3 is TGTGCCACCAGCAGAGATCGCTCGACAGAGCATTTT. It yields the protein CATSRDRSTEHF.

This chain links TRBV6-5 with TRBJ1-4; TRBD1 might be the D (5 bases). The V end lost 8 bases, the J end lost 0 bases, and 13 bases lay between the germline ends. The CDR3 is 15 amino acids. Per the germline V gene, CDR1 is MNHEY and CDR2 is SVGAGI. This CDR3 reads CASLRTGATNEKLFF. The CDR3 DNA follows: TGTGCCAGCCTTCGAACGGGGGCAACTAATGAAAAACTGTTTTTT.

This chain connects TRBV30 to TRBJ2-3; D call uncertain. CDR3 length: 13 amino acids. Germline V gene sequence: CDR1 GTSNPN, CDR2 SVGIG (reference sequence). Deletions cut 3 bases from V and 0 bases from J, with 7 bases between. The CDR3 sequence is CAWRESSTDTQYF. In DNA, the CDR3 is TGTGCCTGGAGGGAGTCTAGCACAGATACGCAGTATTTT.

The J gene is TRBJ1-1, the V gene TRBV7-2; 7 bases map to TRBD1. Germline V lookup: CDR1 SGHTA, CDR2 FQGNSA. This CDR3 is 15 amino acids long. The V and J ends lost 5 bases and 4 bases, in that order; junction bases with no gene match: 10. CDR3 bases: TGTGCCAGCAGCAGAGACCGGACAGGAAGCACTGAAGCTTTCTTT. This translates into CASSRDRTGSTEAFF. Complete variable domain (other parts from reference TRBV7-2 and TRBJ1-1): GAGVSQSPSNKVTEKGKDVELRCDPISGHTALYWYRQSLGQGLEFLIYFQGNSAPDKSGLPSDRFSAERTGGSVSTLTIQRTQQEDSAVYLCASSRDRTGSTEAFFGQGTRLTVV.

The gene calls are TRBV18 and TRBJ1-5, with TRBD1 identical over 10 bases. Per germline, CDR1 KGHSH and CDR2 LQKENI. V trimming: 3 bases; J trimming: 8 bases; junction bases outside the gene matches: 4. The length of the CDR3 is 14 residues. CDR3 bases: TGTGCCAGCTCACCTGACAGGGGGCTTGAGCCCCAGCATTTT. Protein product: CASSPDRGLEPQHF.

This clone appeared once. This chain joins TRBV3-1 (or the pseudogene TRBV3-2) and TRBJ1-6; the D is unclear. CDR1 LGHDT and CDR2 YNNKEL come from the germline V gene (reference sequence). Between the trimmed V and J ends, which lost 2 bases and 8 bases, there was a span of 7 bases. This CDR3 has 13 residues. The CDR3 sequence is CASSQYRDSPLHF. The CDR3 coding sequence is TGTGCCAGCAGCCAATACAGAGATTCACCCCTCCACTTT.

The V and J genes are TRBV19 and TRBJ1-1; 9 nucleotides agree with TRBD1. Germline CDR1 reads LNHDA; CDR2 reads SQIVND (reference sequence). V trimming: 4 bases; J trimming: 5 bases; junction bases outside the gene matches: 5. The CDR3 has 14 amino acids. The CDR3 reads CASSKDRGITEAFF. The CDR3 coding sequence is TGTGCCAGTAGTAAGGACAGGGGTATAACTGAAGCTTTCTTT. The full variable domain, rest sourced from reference TRBV19 and TRBJ1-1, is DGGITQSPKYLFRKEGQNVTLSCEQNLNHDAMYWYRQDPGQGLRLIYYSQIVNDFQKGDIAEGYSVSREKKESFPLTVTSAQKNPTAFYLCASSKDRGITEAFFGQGTRLTVV.

The chain employs TRBV11-2 and TRBJ2-1; TRBD2 aligns across 10 bases. Germline lookup yields CDR1 SGHAT and CDR2 FQNNGV. CDR3 length equals 13 residues. Unmatched junction bases numbered 2, after V lost 4 bases and J lost 8 bases. This chain's CDR3 is CASSSGLADEQFF. For the CDR3, the DNA is TGTGCCAGCAGCTCCGGACTAGCGGATGAGCAGTTCTTC.

The rearrangement links TRBV4-1 to TRBJ1-1; possible D gene TRBD1, 6 bases. This CDR3 region has 14 residues. Germline CDR1 and CDR2: MGHRA and YSYEKL. The germline V and J ends were trimmed by 3 bases and 6 bases, with 14 bases remaining between them. The CDR3 nucleotides are TGCGCCAGCAGCCACCTAGGGGAGGGGGCTGAAGCTTTCTTT. Encoded protein: CASSHLGEGAEAFF.

This clone was detected a few times. V is TRBV18 and J is TRBJ2-5; D is unclear. V was shortened by 3 bases and J by 4 bases, with 12 bases between the two germline ends. The CDR3 covers 14 residues. Germline V CDR1 and CDR2: KGHSH, LQKENI. The CDR3 protein is CASSPAQVGETQYF. CDR3 nucleotides: TGTGCCAGCTCACCTGCCCAGGTCGGAGAGACCCAGTACTTC.

The chain carries TRBV11-3 and TRBJ1-1, with D possibly matching TRBD1 (6 bases). V dropped 0 bases and J dropped 4 bases, with 9 bases sitting between them. The CDR3 has 14 amino acids. CDR1 is SGHNT, CDR2 YENEEA, per germline. The CDR3 here is CASSLERGGTEAFF. CDR3 nucleotide sequence: TGTGCCAGCAGCTTAGAAAGGGGGGGCACTGAAGCTTTCTTT.

This clone was picked up a small number of times. The chain joins TRBV4-1 to TRBJ1-4; D gene ambiguous. This CDR3 is 16 amino acids long. Trimming pared 1 base from V and 0 bases from J, leaving 9 bases between. Germline lookup yields CDR1 MGHRA and CDR2 YSYEKL. CDR3 in DNA: TGCGCCAGCAGCCAAGCCTATCTGGCAACTAATGAAAAACTGTTTTTT. It translates to CASSQAYLATNEKLFF.

This chain joins TRBV10-2 and TRBJ1-2, with 9 nucleotides matching TRBD1. Trimming cost V 7 bases and J 2 bases; bases outside gene matches: 5. The CDR3 extends over 14 amino acids. Germline assignment: CDR1 WSHSY and CDR2 SAAADI. The CDR3 protein is CASTGTGINYGYTF. For the CDR3, the DNA is TGCGCCAGCACCGGGACAGGGATCAACTATGGCTACACCTTC.

V usage is TRBV29-1 and J usage is TRBJ1-2; D possibly corresponds to TRBD1 (5 bases). The ends were cut back, 6 bases at V and 0 bases at J, with 11 bases in the middle. Germline V gene data show CDR1 as SQVTM and CDR2 as ANQGSEA. The CDR3 contains 13 residues. The CDR3 loop reads CSVGEGTNYGYTF. The CDR3, as DNA: TGCAGCGTGGGGGAGGGTACTAACTATGGCTACACCTTC.